This passage covers 9 T cell receptor beta chains from one sample sequenced in a study of blood T cell repertoires in COVID-19. The protocol was immunoSEQ multiplex PCR, while the TCRdb copy is restricted to in-frame clones and leaves out a portion. The table records 25,000 to 35,000 clones, 82% of them present only once. Sequencing was carried out using peripheral blood. The receptors derive from an older man with active or convalescent COVID-19.

This clone was counted between two and nine times. The chain recombines TRBV11-2 with TRBJ1-6; the D gene is possibly TRBD1 (6 bases). Per the germline V gene, CDR1 is SGHAT and CDR2 is FQNNGV. Trimming took 5 bases from V and 8 from J, leaving 19 bases between them. CDR3 length: 16 amino acids. CDR3 sequence: CASSAGLIRQDSPLHF. The CDR3 DNA follows: TGTGCCAGCAGCGCCGGTTTAATACGACAGGATTCACCCCTCCACTTT. Using reference TRBV11-2 and TRBJ1-6 for the parts outside the CDR3, the full variable domain is EAGVAQSPRYKIIEKRQSVAFWCNPISGHATLYWYQQILGQGPKLLIQFQNNGVVDDSQLPKDRFSAERLKGVDSTLKIQPAKLEDSAVYLCASSAGLIRQDSPLHFGNGTRLTVT.

This chain uses TRBV5-3 with TRBJ2-2; 8 bases match TRBD2. TRBV5-3 is reported as an ORF; its role is uncertain. The CDR3 has 14 amino acids. V was clipped by 4 bases and J by 9 bases; unmatched bases: 8. CDR3 sequence reads: CARSRTSIMRELFF. CDR3 coding DNA: TGTGCCAGAAGCCGGACTAGCATCATGAGGGAGCTGTTTTTT.

The chain combines TRBV10-3 with TRBJ2-2, with TRBD2 matching 11 bases. V dropped 6 bases and J dropped 0; count of bases not matched to a gene: 6. This CDR3 region has 17 residues. Looked up from germline, CDR1 is ENHRY and CDR2 is SYGVKD. The CDR3 region is CAIRPTSGTTNTGELFF. CDR3 DNA sequence: TGTGCCATCAGACCGACTAGCGGGACAACGAACACCGGGGAGCTGTTTTTT.

V is TRBV6-5 and J is TRBJ1-2, with no clear D. The V end was cut by 3 bases, the J end by 4 bases, with 9 bases between. Germline CDR1 reads MNHEY; CDR2 reads SVGAGI. The CDR3 consists of 13 residues. This CDR3 reads CASSYRRGYGYTF. The CDR3 DNA reads as TGTGCCAGCAGTTATAGGCGGGGCTATGGCTACACCTTC.

The rearrangement uses TRBV27 and TRBJ2-7, with 7 bases lining up with TRBD1. Germline loops: CDR1 MNHEY, CDR2 SMNVEV (reference sequence). The CDR3 has 14 amino acids. Trimming removed 6 bases from V and 1 base from J; junction bases left unmatched: 6. In DNA form, the CDR3 reads TGTGCCAGCAGCGCCGGGACAGAGTCCTACGAGCAGTACTTC. Translating gives CASSAGTESYEQYF.

V usage is TRBV24-1 and J usage is TRBJ2-1; tentatively, D is TRBD2 (6 bases). V was trimmed by 3 bases and J by 2 bases, leaving 16 bases between them. The CDR3 is 17 residues long. Germline V gene data show CDR1 as KGHDR and CDR2 as SFDVKD. The CDR3 nucleotides are TGTGCCACCAGTGATACCCGGGACTCCCGAGCCTACAATGAGCAGTTCTTC. Translating it yields CATSDTRDSRAYNEQFF.

DNA for the CDR3: TGTGCCAGCAGACTCGGGACAGGGGGAGGACAGCCCCAGCATTTT. As protein: CASRLGTGGGQPQHF. This chain links TRBV2 with TRBJ1-5, with 11 positions matching TRBD1. Germline V CDR1 and CDR2: SNHLY, FYNNEI. The CDR3 has 15 amino acids. The J segment lost 7 bases and the V segment lost 6 bases, leaving 8 bases of the junction unmatched.

The table lists this clone with a few counts. V usage is TRBV2 and J usage is TRBJ1-5; TRBD1 aligns across 8 bases. V was clipped by 6 bases and J by 4 bases; unmatched bases: 5. The CDR3 length is 14 residues. In germline, CDR1 is SNHLY, CDR2 FYNNEI. CDR3 region: CASSWTGQNQPQHF. CDR3 DNA sequence: TGTGCCAGCAGCTGGACAGGGCAGAATCAGCCCCAGCATTTT.

This chain connects TRBV7-6 to TRBJ2-2; 7 bases are shared with TRBD2. Germline V lookup: CDR1 SGHVS, CDR2 FNYEAQ. CDR3 length equals 16 residues. V dropped 5 bases and J dropped 0; count of bases not matched to a gene: 6. The CDR3 nucleotides are TGTGCCAGCAGCGTAACTAGCGTTGCGAACACCGGGGAGCTGTTTTTT. Translated, it gives CASSVTSVANTGELFF.